The next 16 T cell receptor beta chains were all read from a single sample in a study of T cells in Graves' hyperthyroidism and ophthalmopathy. TCR beta CDR3 regions were amplified from RNA. First-round RT-PCR of the TCR CDR3 relied on the HTBI primer set. TCRdb reanalysed the multiplex PCR reads using MiXCR and keeps one entry per CDR3 protein. The sample has about 270,000 distinct CDR3 sequences, approximately 25% seen once. Sequencing was performed on blood. These receptors were collected from a middle-aged woman with Graves' ophthalmopathy.

This clonotype was counted at least ten times. V gene TRBV6-5 combines with J gene TRBJ2-2; D uncertain. Trimming pared 6 bases from V and 4 bases from J, leaving 18 bases between. This CDR3 comprises 16 residues. The germline V gene has CDR1 MNHEY and CDR2 SVGAGI. CDR3 region: CASSYRPGLGTGELFF. The CDR3 bases are TGTGCCAGCAGCTACCGACCCGGATTGGGCACCGGGGAGCTGTTTTTT.

This clonotype has ten or more counts. The chain carries TRBV24-1 and TRBJ2-7; 9 bases are a match to TRBD1. The CDR3 is 14 amino acids. Germline loops: CDR1 KGHDR, CDR2 SFDVKD. Trimming cost V 4 bases and J 2 bases; bases outside gene matches: 2. The CDR3 sequence: CATSDGTGPYEQYF. Here the CDR3 DNA reads TGTGCCACCAGTGACGGGACAGGGCCCTACGAGCAGTACTTC.

This clonotype was seen at least ten times. The CDR3 here is CSASLAFPGELFF. CDR3 sequence (DNA): TGCAGTGCTAGTCTTGCTTTCCCCGGGGAGCTGTTTTTT. This chain links TRBV20-1 with TRBJ2-2, with D unresolved. Trimming took off 3 bases at V and 6 bases at J, with 11 bases between the two ends. CDR1 and CDR2 (germline): DFQATT, SNEGSKA (reference sequence). The CDR3 length is 13 residues.

The V and J genes are TRBV6-2 or TRBV6-3 and TRBJ2-7; tentatively, D is TRBD1 (6 bases). Trimming pared 8 bases from V and 5 bases from J, leaving 22 bases between. The CDR3 is made up of 15 amino acids. CDR1 is MNHEY and CDR2 is SVGEGT in the germline V gene. This CDR3 reads CASRAVVRGIHEQYF. The DNA of the CDR3 is TGTGCCAGCCGGGCTGTCGTCAGGGGAATTCACGAGCAGTACTTC.

Ten or more counts support this clonotype. The V and J genes are TRBV19 and TRBJ1-5; D gene uncertain. The CDR3 is 15 amino acids. The V gene lost 7 bases and the J gene lost 0 bases, with 13 bases spanning the gap. Germline CDR1 reads LNHDA; CDR2 reads SQIVND (reference sequence). The CDR3 is CASTPSGNSNQPQHF. The DNA of the CDR3 is TGTGCCAGTACCCCCTCGGGGAATAGCAATCAGCCCCAGCATTTT.

At least ten counts were recorded for this clonotype. The rearrangement uses TRBV6-1 and TRBJ2-2, with unresolved D. The CDR3 runs to 15 residues. V was pared by 1 base and J by 7 bases, with 13 bases between. The germline V gene has CDR1 MNHNS and CDR2 SASEGT. The CDR3 DNA reads TGTGCCAGCAGTGAAGAACCCGATAGGGTCGGGGAGCTGTTTTTT. This encodes CASSEEPDRVGELFF.

The V call is TRBV6-5, the J call TRBJ2-5; 10 bases map to TRBD1. Germline lookup yields CDR1 MNHEY and CDR2 SVGAGI. This CDR3 contains 16 residues. J was trimmed by 5 bases and V by 4 bases; bases with no gene match: 10. CDR3 coding DNA: TGTGCCAGCAGTTCAAAAGGACAGGGGGATGGGGAGACCCAGTACTTC. It yields the protein CASSSKGQGDGETQYF.

Many counts were recorded for this clonotype. The junction differs from germline at one of its ends, possibly a read error. This chain connects TRBV28 to TRBJ2-7, with 8 bases fitting TRBD2. The CDR3 is 12 residues long. The V gene's germline CDR1 is MDHEN and CDR2 SYDVKM. The DNA for the CDR3 is TGTGCCAGCAGCCTAATGGAGCGGGAGTACAACTTC. Protein sequence: CASSLMEREYNF.

This clonotype appeared many times. This chain joins TRBV27 and TRBJ1-1; 10 nucleotides agree with TRBD1. Germline V lookup: CDR1 MNHEY, CDR2 SMNVEV (reference sequence). Trimming removed 5 bases from V and 4 bases from J; junction bases left unmatched: 4. The CDR3 is 14 amino acids. The CDR3 nucleotides are TGTGCCAGCAGTACGGGACAGGGGATCACTGAAGCTTTCTTT. Amino acid sequence: CASSTGQGITEAFF.

This clonotype was seen at least ten times. V gene TRBV6-1 combines with J gene TRBJ1-1; TRBD1 is a possible D gene (5 bases). Trimming left V 4 bases short and J 4 bases short, with 19 bases between. The CDR3 runs to 16 residues. Germline loops: CDR1 MNHNS, CDR2 SASEGT. Here the CDR3 reads CASSALGVVILTEAFF. In DNA form, the CDR3 reads TGTGCCAGCAGTGCCCTAGGGGTTGTAATCCTCACTGAAGCTTTCTTT.

In its sample, this clonotype was seen many times. The V call is TRBV20-1, the J call TRBJ2-7; D unclear. CDR1 and CDR2 (germline): DFQATT, SNEGSKA (reference sequence). There are 12 residues in the CDR3. V was pared by 0 bases and J by 6 bases, with 9 bases between. This chain's CDR3 is CSARDLVGEQYF. CDR3 bases: TGCAGTGCTAGAGATCTGGTGGGCGAGCAGTACTTC.

The rearrangement links TRBV24-1 to TRBJ2-5; 7 bases are shared with TRBD1. CDR1 is KGHDR, CDR2 SFDVKD, per germline. The CDR3 is 15 residues long. Trimming at V came to 3 bases and at J to 5 bases, leaving 8 bases not matched to a gene. The CDR3 sequence: CATSDERGRRETQYF. The CDR3 coding sequence is TGTGCCACCAGTGATGAGAGGGGGCGGCGGGAGACCCAGTACTTC.

This clonotype came up many times. The V and J genes are TRBV5-1 and TRBJ2-7; D possibly corresponds to TRBD2 (10 bases). The germline V gene encodes CDR1 SGHRS and CDR2 YFSETQ. The CDR3 is 19 amino acids. V gave up 3 bases and J gave up 4 bases, with 29 bases separating them. The CDR3 sequence: CASSSEDRGKLAGEYEQYF. Here the CDR3 DNA reads TGCGCCAGCAGCTCAGAGGACAGGGGAAAGCTAGCGGGAGAGTACGAGCAGTACTTC.

V is TRBV5-1 and J is TRBJ2-2, with 8 nucleotides matching TRBD1. The junction had 6 bases not matched to a gene; V was cut back by 5 bases and J by 6 bases. The CDR3 sequence is 14 residues long. The germline V gene has CDR1 SGHRS and CDR2 YFSETQ. CDR3 residues: CASRPGQGPGELFF. CDR3 coding DNA: TGCGCCAGCAGACCTGGACAGGGTCCCGGGGAGCTGTTTTTT.

At least ten counts were recorded for this clonotype. The chain links TRBV2 to TRBJ2-5, with 10 bases aligning to TRBD2. Per the germline V gene, CDR1 is SNHLY and CDR2 is FYNNEI. With V trimmed by 6 bases and J by 4 bases, 8 bases remained unmatched. This CDR3 spans 15 amino acids. This CDR3 reads CASRALASGRETQYF. CDR3 DNA: TGTGCCAGCAGGGCCCTGGCTAGCGGGAGAGAGACCCAGTACTTC.

This clonotype was seen ten or more times. The chain recombines TRBV5-1 with TRBJ1-5, with D possibly being TRBD1 (5 bases). V lost 0 bases and J 5 bases, leaving 12 bases between the germline ends. Germline CDR1 and CDR2: SGHRS and YFSETQ. The CDR3 contains 15 residues. This chain's CDR3 is CASSLDSGADQPQHF. For the CDR3, the DNA is TGCGCCAGCAGCTTGGACTCTGGGGCCGATCAGCCCCAGCATTTT.